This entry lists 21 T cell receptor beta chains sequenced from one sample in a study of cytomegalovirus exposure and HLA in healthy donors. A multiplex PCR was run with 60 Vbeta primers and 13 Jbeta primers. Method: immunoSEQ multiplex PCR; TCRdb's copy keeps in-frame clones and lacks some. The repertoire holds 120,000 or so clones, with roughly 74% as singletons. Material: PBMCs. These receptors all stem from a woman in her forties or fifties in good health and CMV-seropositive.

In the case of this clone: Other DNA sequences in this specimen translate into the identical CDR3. The CDR3 protein is CASSLGRDYGYTF. The CDR3 DNA reads TGTGCCAGCAGCTTAGGGCGGGACTATGGCTACACCTTC. This chain joins TRBV7-2 and TRBJ1-2; D not resolved. CDR1 is SGHTA and CDR2 is FQGNSA in the germline V gene. V lost 1 base to trimming and J lost 3 bases, with 6 bases between them. This CDR3 contains 13 residues.

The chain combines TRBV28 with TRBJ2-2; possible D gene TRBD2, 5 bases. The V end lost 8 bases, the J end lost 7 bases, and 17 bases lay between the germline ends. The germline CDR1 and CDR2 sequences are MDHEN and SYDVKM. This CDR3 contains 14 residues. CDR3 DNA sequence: TGTGCCAGCGAAAGCAGCGTCAGCGGCGGGGAGCTGTTTTTT. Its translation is CASESSVSGGELFF.

CDR3 protein: CASAAGSGNTIYF. The CDR3, as DNA: TGCGCCAGCGCCGCGGGCTCAGGAAACACCATATATTTT. V usage is TRBV5-1 and J usage is TRBJ1-3, with no clear D. CDR3 length: 13 residues. V shed 7 bases and J shed 4 bases, with 12 bases lying between them. Per the germline V gene, CDR1 is SGHRS and CDR2 is YFSETQ.

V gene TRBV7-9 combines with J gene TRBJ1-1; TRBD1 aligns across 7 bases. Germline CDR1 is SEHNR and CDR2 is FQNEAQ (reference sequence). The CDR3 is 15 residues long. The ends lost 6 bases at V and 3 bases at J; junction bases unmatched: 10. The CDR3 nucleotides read TGTGCCAGCAGTCTCGTTTTCAGGGGGTACACTGAAGCTTTCTTT. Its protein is CASSLVFRGYTEAFF. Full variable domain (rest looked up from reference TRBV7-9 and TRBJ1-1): DTGVSQNPRHKITKRGQNVTFRCDPISEHNRLYWYRQTLGQGPEFLTYFQNEAQLEKSRLLSDRFSAERPKGSFSTLEIQRTEQGDSAMYLCASSLVFRGYTEAFFGQGTRLTVV.

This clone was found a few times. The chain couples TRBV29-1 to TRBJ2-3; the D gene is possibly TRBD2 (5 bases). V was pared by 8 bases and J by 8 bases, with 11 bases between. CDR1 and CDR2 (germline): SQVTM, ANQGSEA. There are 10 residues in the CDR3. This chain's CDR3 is CSPSGGTQYF. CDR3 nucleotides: TGCAGCCCCAGTGGAGGTACGCAGTATTTT.

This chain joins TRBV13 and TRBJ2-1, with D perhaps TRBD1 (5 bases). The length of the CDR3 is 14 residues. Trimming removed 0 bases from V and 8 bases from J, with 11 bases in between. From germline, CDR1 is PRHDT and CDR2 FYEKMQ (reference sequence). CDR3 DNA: TGTGCCAGCAGCTTAGGCCAGGGTACCCATGAGCAGTTCTTC. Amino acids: CASSLGQGTHEQFF.

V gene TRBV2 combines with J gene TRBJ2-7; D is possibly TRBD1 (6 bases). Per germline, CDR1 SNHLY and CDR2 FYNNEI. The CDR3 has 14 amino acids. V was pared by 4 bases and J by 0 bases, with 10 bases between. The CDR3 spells CASSGDISSYEQYF. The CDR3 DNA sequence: TGTGCCAGCAGTGGGGACATTAGCTCCTACGAGCAGTACTTC.

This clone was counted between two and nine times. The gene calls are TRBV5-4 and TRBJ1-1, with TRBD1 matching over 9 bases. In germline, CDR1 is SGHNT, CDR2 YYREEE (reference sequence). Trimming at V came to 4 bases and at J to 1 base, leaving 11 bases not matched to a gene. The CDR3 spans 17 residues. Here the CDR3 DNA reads TGTGCCAGCAGCCCGGGACAGGGCCTGGGGGGGAACACTGAAGCTTTCTTT. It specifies CASSPGQGLGGNTEAFF.

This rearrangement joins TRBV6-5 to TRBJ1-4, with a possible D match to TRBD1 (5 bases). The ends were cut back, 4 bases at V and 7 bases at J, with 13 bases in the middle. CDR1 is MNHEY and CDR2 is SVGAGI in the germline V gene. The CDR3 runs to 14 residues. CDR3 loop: CASSWDFRGEKLFF. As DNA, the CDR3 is TGTGCCAGCAGTTGGGACTTCCGGGGTGAAAAACTGTTTTTT.

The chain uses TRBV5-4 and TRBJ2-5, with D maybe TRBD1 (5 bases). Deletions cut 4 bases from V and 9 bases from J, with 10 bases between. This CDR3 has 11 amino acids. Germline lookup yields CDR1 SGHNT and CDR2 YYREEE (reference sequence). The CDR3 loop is CASSLGAAQYF. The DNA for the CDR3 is TGTGCCAGCAGCCTAGGGGCGGCCCAGTACTTC.

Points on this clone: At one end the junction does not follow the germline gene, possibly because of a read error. CDR3 sequence reads: CSSSETSGELFF. CDR3 bases: TGTTCCAGCAGCGAGACTAGCGGGGAGCTGTTTTTT. The chain has TRBV7-9 and TRBJ2-2; D is perhaps TRBD2 (6 bases). The CDR3 covers 12 residues. Germline V lookup: CDR1 SEHNR, CDR2 FQNEAQ (reference sequence).

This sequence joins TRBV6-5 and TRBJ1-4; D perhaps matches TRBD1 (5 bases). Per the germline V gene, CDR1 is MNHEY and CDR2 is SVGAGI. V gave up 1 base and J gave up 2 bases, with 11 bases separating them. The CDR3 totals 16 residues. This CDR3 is CASSYFQGPTNEKLFF. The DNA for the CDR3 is TGTGCCAGCAGTTACTTCCAGGGTCCCACTAATGAAAAACTGTTTTTT.

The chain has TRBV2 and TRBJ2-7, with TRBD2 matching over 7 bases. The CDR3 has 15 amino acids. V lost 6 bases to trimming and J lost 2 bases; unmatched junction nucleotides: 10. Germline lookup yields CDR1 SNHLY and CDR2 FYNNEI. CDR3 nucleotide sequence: TGTGCCAGCAGGGCGGACCCCGGGGGGACCTACGAGCAGTACTTC. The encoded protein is CASRADPGGTYEQYF.

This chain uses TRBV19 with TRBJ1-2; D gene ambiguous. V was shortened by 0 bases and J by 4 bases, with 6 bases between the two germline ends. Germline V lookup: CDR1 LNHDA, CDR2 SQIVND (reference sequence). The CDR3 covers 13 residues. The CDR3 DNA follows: TGTGCCAGTAGTATAGAACTAGGCTATGGCTACACCTTC. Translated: CASSIELGYGYTF.

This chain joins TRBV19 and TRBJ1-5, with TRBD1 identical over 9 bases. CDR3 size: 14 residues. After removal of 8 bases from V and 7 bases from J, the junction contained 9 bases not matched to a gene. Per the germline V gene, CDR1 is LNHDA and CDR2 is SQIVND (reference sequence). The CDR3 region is CASDGTGSQQPQHF. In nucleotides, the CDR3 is TGTGCCAGTGACGGGACAGGGTCGCAACAGCCCCAGCATTTT.

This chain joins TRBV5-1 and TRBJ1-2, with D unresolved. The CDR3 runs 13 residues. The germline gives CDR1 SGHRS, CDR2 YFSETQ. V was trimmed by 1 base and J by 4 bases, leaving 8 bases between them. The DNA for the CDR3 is TGCGCCAGCAGCTTGCGAGATTCCTATGGCTACACCTTC. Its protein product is CASSLRDSYGYTF.

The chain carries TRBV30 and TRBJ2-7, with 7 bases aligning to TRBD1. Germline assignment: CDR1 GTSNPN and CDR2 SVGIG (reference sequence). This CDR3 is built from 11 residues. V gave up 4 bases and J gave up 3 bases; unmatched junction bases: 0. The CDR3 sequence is CAWTGGYEQYF. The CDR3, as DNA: TGTGCCTGGACAGGGGGCTACGAGCAGTACTTC.

The DNA of the CDR3 is TGTGCCAGCAGCTTAGGTAGCCAGGGGACTGAAAAACTGTTTTTT. This encodes CASSLGSQGTEKLFF. The rearrangement links TRBV7-9 to TRBJ1-4, with D possibly being TRBD1 (6 bases). Trimming stripped 1 base from V and 7 bases from J, with 13 bases between. CDR3 length equals 15 residues. CDR1 and CDR2 (germline): SEHNR, FQNEAQ (reference sequence).

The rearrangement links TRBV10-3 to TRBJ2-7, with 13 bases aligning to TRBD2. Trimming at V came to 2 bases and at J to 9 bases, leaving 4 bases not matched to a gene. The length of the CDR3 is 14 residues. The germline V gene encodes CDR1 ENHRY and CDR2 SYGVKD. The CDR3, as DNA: TGTGCCATCAGTGAGGGACTAGCGGGGGCCCCGCAGTACTTC. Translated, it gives CAISEGLAGAPQYF.

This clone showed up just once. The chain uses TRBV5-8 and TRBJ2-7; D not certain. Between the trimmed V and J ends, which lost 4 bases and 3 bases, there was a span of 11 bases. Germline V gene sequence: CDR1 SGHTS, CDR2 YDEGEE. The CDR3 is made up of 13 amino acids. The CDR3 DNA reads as TGTGCCAGCAGCCGCGGTCCTTACTACGAGCAGTACTTC. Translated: CASSRGPYYEQYF.

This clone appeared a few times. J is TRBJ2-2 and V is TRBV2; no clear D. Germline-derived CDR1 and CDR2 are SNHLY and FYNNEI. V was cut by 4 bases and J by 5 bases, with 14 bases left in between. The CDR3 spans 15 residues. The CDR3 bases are TGTGCCAGCAGTGGTGTGGTAGATCGGACCGGGGAGCTGTTTTTT. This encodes CASSGVVDRTGELFF.